This TCR beta chain was documented in a study of OX40 agonist ivuxolimab in advanced cancers. The wider study: Patients treated during dose escalation were battling hepatocellular carcinoma, melanoma, renal cell or head and neck cancer. Of mixed ages from about 23 to 79 and averaging approximately 60 years, the group was more than 65% male.

The protocol was immunoSEQ multiplex PCR, while the TCRdb copy is restricted to in-frame clones and leaves out a portion. The data contain 65,000 to 95,000 clones, 88% of them singletons. The timepoints at which blood was sampled were baseline, cycle 4 day 1, and cycle 7 day 1. Study-level results: Relative to CD4+ cells, CD8+ T cells on average had more expanded clones.

The V gene's germline CDR1 is MNHNY and CDR2 SVGAGI (reference sequence). V lost 0 bases to trimming and J lost 8 bases, with 4 bases between them. The CDR3 consists of 12 residues. In regard to this clone: Its target is unknown.

The source is an adult with an advanced solid tumor such as melanoma, head and neck, liver or kidney cancer. The sequenced sample was CD4+ or CD8+ T cells sorted from blood, obtained in a trial of the OX40 agonist ivuxolimab. The chain links TRBV6-6 to TRBJ1-4; D unclear. CDR3 loop: CASSYSDEKLFF. DNA for the CDR3: TGTGCCAGCAGTTACTCAGACGAAAAACTGTTTTTT.